The clone carrying this T cell receptor beta chain was counted between two and nine times. These data belong to a study of blood T cells in healthy people across ages. With a J-beta primer mix and a sample-barcoded 5' primer, a second PCR ran about 7 to 12 cycles. Each CDR3 protein gets one entry after TCRdb re-called the 5' RACE reads with MiXCR. The sample lists roughly 830,000 distinct CDR3 sequences; roughly 60% were seen once. Germline CDR1 and CDR2: SGDLS and YYNGEE. Trimming took 4 bases from V and 2 from J, leaving 7 bases between them. This CDR3 is 13 amino acids long. Sequencing input: blood. V gene TRBV9 combines with J gene TRBJ2-1; D not certain. The TCR comes from a man younger than 45 in good health. In DNA form, the CDR3 reads TGTGCCAGCAGCACCCATACCTACAATGAGCAGTTCTTC. Its protein is CASSTHTYNEQFF.